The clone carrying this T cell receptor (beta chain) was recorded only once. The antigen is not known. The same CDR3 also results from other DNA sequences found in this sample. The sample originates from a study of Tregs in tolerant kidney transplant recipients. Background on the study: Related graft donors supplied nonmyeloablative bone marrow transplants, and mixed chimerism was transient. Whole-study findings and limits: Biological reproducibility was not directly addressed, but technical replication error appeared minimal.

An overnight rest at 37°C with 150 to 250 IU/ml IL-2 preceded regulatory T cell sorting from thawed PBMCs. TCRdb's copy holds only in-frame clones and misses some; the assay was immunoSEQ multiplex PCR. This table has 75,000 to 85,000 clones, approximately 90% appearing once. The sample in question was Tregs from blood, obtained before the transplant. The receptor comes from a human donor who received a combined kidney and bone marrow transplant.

CDR3 DNA: TGTGCCAGCAGCGCCTTGGGAGCGGGAGGGGCAGAGACCCAGTACTTC. As protein: CASSALGAGGAETQYF. The chain recombines TRBV7-9 with TRBJ2-5, with TRBD2 matching 10 bases. Per germline, CDR1 SEHNR and CDR2 FQNEAQ (reference sequence). Trimming took 5 bases from V and 4 from J; bases not matched to a gene: 10. There are 16 residues in the CDR3.